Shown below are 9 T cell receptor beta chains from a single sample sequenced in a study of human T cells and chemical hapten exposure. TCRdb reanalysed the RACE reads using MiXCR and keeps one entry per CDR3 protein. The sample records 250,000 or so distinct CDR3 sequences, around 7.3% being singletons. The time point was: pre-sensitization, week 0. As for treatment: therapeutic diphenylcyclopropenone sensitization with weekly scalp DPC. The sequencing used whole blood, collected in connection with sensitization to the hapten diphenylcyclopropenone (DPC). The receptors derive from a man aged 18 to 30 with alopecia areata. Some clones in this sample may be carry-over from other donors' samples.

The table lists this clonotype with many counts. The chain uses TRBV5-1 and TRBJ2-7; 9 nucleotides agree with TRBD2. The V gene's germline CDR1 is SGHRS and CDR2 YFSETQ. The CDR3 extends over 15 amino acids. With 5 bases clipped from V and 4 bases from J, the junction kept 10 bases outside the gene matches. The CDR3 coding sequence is TGCGCCAGCAGTAGTACAGCGGGGGGACAATACGAGCAGTACTTC. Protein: CASSSTAGGQYEQYF.

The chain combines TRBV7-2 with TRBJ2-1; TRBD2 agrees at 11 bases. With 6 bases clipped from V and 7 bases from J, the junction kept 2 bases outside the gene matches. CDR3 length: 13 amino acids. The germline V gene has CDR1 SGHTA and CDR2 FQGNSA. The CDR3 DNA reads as TGTGCCAGCAGGAGGACTAGCGGGAATGAGCAGTTCTTC. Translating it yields CASRRTSGNEQFF.

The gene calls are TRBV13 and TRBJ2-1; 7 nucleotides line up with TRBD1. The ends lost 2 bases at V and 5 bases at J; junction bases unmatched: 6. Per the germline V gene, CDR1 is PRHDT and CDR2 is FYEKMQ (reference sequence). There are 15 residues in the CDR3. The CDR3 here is CASSLNLGTDNEQFF. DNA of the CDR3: TGTGCCAGCAGCTTAAATCTCGGGACAGACAATGAGCAGTTCTTC.

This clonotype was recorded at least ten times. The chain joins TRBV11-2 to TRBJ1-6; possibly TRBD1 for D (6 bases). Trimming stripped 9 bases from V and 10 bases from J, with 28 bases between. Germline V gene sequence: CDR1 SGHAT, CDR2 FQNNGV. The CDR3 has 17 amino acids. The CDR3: CASIAGPRGRIGSPLHF. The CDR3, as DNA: TGTGCCAGTATAGCCGGGCCCAGGGGACGGATTGGGTCACCCCTCCACTTT.

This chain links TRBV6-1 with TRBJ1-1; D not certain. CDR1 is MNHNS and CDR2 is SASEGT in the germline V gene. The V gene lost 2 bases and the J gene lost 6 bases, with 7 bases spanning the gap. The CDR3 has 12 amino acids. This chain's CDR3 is CASSEIGAEAFF. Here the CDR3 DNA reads TGTGCCAGCAGTGAAATCGGTGCTGAAGCTTTCTTT.

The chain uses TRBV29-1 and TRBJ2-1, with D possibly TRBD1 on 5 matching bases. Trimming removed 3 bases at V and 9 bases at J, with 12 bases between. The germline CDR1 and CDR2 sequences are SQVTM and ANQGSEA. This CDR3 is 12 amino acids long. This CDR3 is CSVDHSQGEQFF. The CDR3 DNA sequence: TGCAGCGTTGACCACTCGCAGGGTGAGCAGTTCTTC.

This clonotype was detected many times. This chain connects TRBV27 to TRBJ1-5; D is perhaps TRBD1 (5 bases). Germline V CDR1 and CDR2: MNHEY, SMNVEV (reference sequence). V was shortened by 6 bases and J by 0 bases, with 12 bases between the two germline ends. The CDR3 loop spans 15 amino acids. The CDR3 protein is CASRGVGNSNQPQHF. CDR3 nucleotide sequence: TGTGCCAGCAGGGGGGTTGGGAATAGCAATCAGCCCCAGCATTTT.

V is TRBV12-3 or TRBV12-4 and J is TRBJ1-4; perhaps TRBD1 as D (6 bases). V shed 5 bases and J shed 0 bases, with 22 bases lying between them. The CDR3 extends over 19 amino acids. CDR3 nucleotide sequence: TGTGCCAGCAGTCCCTTGGGTAATAAGGGGGATGCAACTAATGAAAAACTGTTTTTT. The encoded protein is CASSPLGNKGDATNEKLFF.

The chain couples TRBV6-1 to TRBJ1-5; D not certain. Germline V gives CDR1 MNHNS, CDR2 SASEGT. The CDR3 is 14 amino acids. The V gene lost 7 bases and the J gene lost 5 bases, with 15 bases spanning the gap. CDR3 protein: CASNSRGGDQPQHF. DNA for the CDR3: TGTGCCAGCAACTCGCGGGGAGGCGATCAGCCCCAGCATTTT.